Below, 14 T cell receptor beta chains from the same sample are listed, as sequenced in a study of T cell clonality in common variable immunodeficiency. Profiled with immunoSEQ multiplex PCR; TCRdb holds only in-frame clones, not every one. Recorded here are about 44,000 clones, none singletons. Source material: peripheral blood mononuclear cells. These receptors originate from a person aged 18 to 75 in good health.

There are many counts of this clone. The DNA ends 3 residues before the CDR3 does, and the rest of the CDR3 is filled in from the germline J gene. This chain uses TRBV7-2 with TRBJ2-3; possible D gene TRBD2, 5 bases. Germline V lookup: CDR1 SGHTA, CDR2 FQGNSA. This CDR3 region has 13 residues. CDR3 bases read: TGTGCCAGCAGCGGGAGCCCGGGCGGGACG. Amino acids: CASSGSPGGT. The full CDR3 is CASSGSPGGTQYF.

The sample holds many counts of this clone. The read halts 3 residues ahead of the CDR3 end, with the missing end drawn from the germline J gene. This chain links TRBV6-1 with TRBJ1-2; unclear D gene. The CDR3 totals 13 residues. V was cut by 1 base and J by 4 bases, with 7 bases left in between. CDR1 is MNHNS and CDR2 is SASEGT in the germline V gene. CDR3 sequence reads: CASSEEGSYGYTF. CDR3 DNA (partial): TGTGCCAGCAGTGAAGAGGGTTCCTATGGC.

This clone has ten or more counts. The read gets to within 3 residues of the CDR3 end, and the germline J gene fills in the rest. The genes are TRBV19 and TRBJ1-1, with D maybe TRBD1 (5 bases). With 2 bases removed from V and 1 base from J, the gap between germline ends came to 8 bases. This CDR3 has 14 amino acids. In germline, CDR1 is LNHDA, CDR2 SQIVND (reference sequence). CDR3 bases read: TGTGCCAGTAGTATACAGGGCGGGAACACTGAA. It yields the protein CASSIQGGNTE. The whole CDR3 protein is CASSIQGGNTEAFF.

This clone was observed many times. The read ends 3 residues early relative to the CDR3; the germline J gene fills the gap. V gene TRBV2 combines with J gene TRBJ2-4; D is unresolved. Trimming left V 2 bases short and J 1 base short, with 9 bases between. CDR3 length: 15 amino acids. The germline V gene has CDR1 SNHLY and CDR2 FYNNEI. This chain's CDR3 is CASSEPKGAKNIQYF. The covered CDR3 bases are TGTGCCAGCAGTGAACCCAAAGGGGCCAAAAACATT.

This clone came up many times. Read sequence stops 3 residues before the CDR3 end, and the germline J gene provides the missing end. This chain joins TRBV4-2 and TRBJ2-5; D is possibly TRBD2 (5 bases). Germline V lookup: CDR1 LGHNA, CDR2 YNFKEQ. The CDR3 spans 14 residues. V was trimmed by 4 bases and J by 2 bases, leaving 11 bases between them. This chain's CDR3 is CASSRAVFQETQYF. The covered CDR3 bases are TGTGCCAGCAGCCGAGCGGTTTTTCAAGAGACC.

This clone was recorded at least ten times. Here the CDR3 reads CASSLNTNTEAFF. The sequenced CDR3 bases are TGTGCCAGCAGCCTTAACACGAACACTGAA. The gene calls are TRBV9 and TRBJ1-1; D is unclear. The read is 3 residues too short to cover the CDR3 end, so that end is filled in from the germline J gene. The ends were cut back, 4 bases at V and 1 base at J, with 8 bases in the middle. Germline V lookup: CDR1 SGDLS, CDR2 YYNGEE. The CDR3 totals 13 residues.

This clone was seen ten or more times. Read coverage stops 3 residues before the CDR3 terminus; the germline J gene supplies the remainder. The chain is built from TRBV5-6 and TRBJ2-5, with a tentative D call TRBD2 (6 bases). CDR1 and CDR2 (germline): SGHDT, YYEEEE. CDR3 length equals 13 residues. The ends were cut back, 2 bases at V and 4 bases at J, with 9 bases in the middle. CDR3 amino acids: CASSFLGGETQYF. The sequenced part of the CDR3 DNA is TGTGCCAGCAGCTTTTTGGGGGGAGAGACC.

This clone was found many times. Coverage ceases 3 residues before the CDR3 finishes, and the germline J gene fills in the end. The chain uses TRBV20-1 and TRBJ2-3; maybe TRBD2 (7 bases). Germline CDR1 and CDR2: DFQATT and SNEGSKA (reference sequence). Trimming stripped 7 bases from V and 7 bases from J, with 24 bases between. The CDR3 runs to 15 residues. The CDR3 DNA, read in part, is TGCAGTGTCGTAGAGGGGGGCGGGGGTTCGAATACG. This translates into CSVVEGGGGSNT. The complete CDR3 reads CSVVEGGGGSNTQYF.

This clone appeared many times. The read ends 3 residues before the CDR3 terminus; that terminus is restored from the germline J gene. The genes are TRBV29-1 and TRBJ2-5; TRBD2 aligns across 12 bases. Trimming cost V 4 bases and J 5 bases; bases outside gene matches: 5. The V gene's germline CDR1 is SQVTM and CDR2 ANQGSEA. The CDR3 runs to 14 residues. The CDR3 protein is CSVASGGAWETQYF. Partial CDR3 DNA: TGCAGCGTTGCTAGCGGGGGGGCCTGGGAGACC.

This clone occurred many times. The CDR3 end falls 3 residues outside the read, so it is completed with the germline J gene. The chain couples TRBV20-1 to TRBJ2-1; D may be TRBD1 (7 bases). The germline gives CDR1 DFQATT, CDR2 SNEGSKA (reference sequence). Trimming took 3 bases from V and 5 from J, leaving 14 bases between them. CDR3 size: 14 residues. The DNA read from the CDR3 is TGCAGTGCTAGCAGGGGGGAATTAAACAATGAG. Translated, it gives CSASRGELNNE. The full CDR3 protein is CSASRGELNNEQFF.

At least ten counts were recorded for this clone. The sequenced part of the CDR3 DNA is TGTGCCAGCAGCTTGGAGGGGATCAAAAGGAACACTGAA. Translation gives CASSLEGIKRNTE. The whole CDR3 protein reads CASSLEGIKRNTEAFF. The chain joins TRBV5-4 to TRBJ1-1; D is possibly TRBD1 (5 bases). The sequenced fragment ends 3 residues before the CDR3 boundary, so the rest is inferred from the germline J gene. Germline loops: CDR1 SGHNT, CDR2 YYREEE (reference sequence). Trimming removed 0 bases from V and 1 base from J, with 13 bases in between. This CDR3 has 16 residues.

The table lists this clone with many counts. The read comes to an end 3 residues before the CDR3 does, leaving the germline J gene to fill in the end. J is TRBJ1-3 and V is TRBV6-1, with D possibly TRBD1 on 6 matching bases. Germline V lookup: CDR1 MNHNS, CDR2 SASEGT. With 4 bases removed from V and 0 bases from J, the gap between germline ends came to 13 bases. The CDR3 totals 16 residues. The covered CDR3 bases are TGTGCCAGCAGTGTCGGACAGTACCTCTCTGGAAACACC. Translation: CASSVGQYLSGNT. The full CDR3 protein is CASSVGQYLSGNTIYF.

The table lists this clone with many counts. The read comes to an end 3 residues before the CDR3 does, leaving the germline J gene to fill in the end. V gene TRBV28 combines with J gene TRBJ2-7, with D perhaps matching TRBD2 (6 bases). Germline lookup yields CDR1 MDHEN and CDR2 SYDVKM. This CDR3 comprises 14 residues. V lost 6 bases, J lost 4 bases, and 16 bases lay in between. The CDR3 sequence is CASSTGGVGYEQYF. The DNA read from the CDR3 is TGTGCCAGCAGCACTGGAGGGGTCGGGTACGAG.

This clone was detected ten times or more. The CDR3 extends 3 residues past the end of the read, so its final part is completed from the germline J gene. V and J are TRBV4-1 and TRBJ1-4; D is possibly TRBD1 (5 bases). V was trimmed by 4 bases and J by 7 bases, leaving 13 bases between them. The CDR3 covers 14 residues. The germline V gene has CDR1 MGHRA and CDR2 YSYEKL. The DNA read from the CDR3 is TGCGCCAGCAGCCGCGGGACTAATGGTGAAAAA. As protein: CASSRGTNGEK. The full CDR3 protein reads CASSRGTNGEKLFF.